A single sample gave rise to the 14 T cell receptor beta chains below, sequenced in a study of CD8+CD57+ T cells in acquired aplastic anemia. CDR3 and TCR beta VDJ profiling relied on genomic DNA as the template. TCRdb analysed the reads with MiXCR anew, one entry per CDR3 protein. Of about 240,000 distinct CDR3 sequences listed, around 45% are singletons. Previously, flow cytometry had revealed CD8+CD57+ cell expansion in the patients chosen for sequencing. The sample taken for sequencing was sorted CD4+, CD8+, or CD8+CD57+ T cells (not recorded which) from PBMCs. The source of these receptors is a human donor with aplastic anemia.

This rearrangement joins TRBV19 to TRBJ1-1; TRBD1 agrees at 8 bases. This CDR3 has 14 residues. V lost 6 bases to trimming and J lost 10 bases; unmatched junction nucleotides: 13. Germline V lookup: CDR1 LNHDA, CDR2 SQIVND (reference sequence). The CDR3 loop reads CASSPQGALSGAFF. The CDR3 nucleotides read TGTGCCAGTAGCCCCCAGGGGGCTTTGTCTGGAGCTTTCTTT.

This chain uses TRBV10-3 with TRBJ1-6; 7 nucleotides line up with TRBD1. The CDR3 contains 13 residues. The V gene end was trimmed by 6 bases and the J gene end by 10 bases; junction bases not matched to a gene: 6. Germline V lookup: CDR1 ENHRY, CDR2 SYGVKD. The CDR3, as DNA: TGTGCCATCAGAGAGGGGGCGCAATCACCCCTCCACTTT. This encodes CAIREGAQSPLHF.

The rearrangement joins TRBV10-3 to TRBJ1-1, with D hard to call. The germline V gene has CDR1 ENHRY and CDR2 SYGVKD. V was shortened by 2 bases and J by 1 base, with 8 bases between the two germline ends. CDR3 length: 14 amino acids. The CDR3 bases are TGTGCCATCAGTGAGCTTTCCTCGAACACTGAAGCTTTCTTT. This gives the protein CAISELSSNTEAFF.

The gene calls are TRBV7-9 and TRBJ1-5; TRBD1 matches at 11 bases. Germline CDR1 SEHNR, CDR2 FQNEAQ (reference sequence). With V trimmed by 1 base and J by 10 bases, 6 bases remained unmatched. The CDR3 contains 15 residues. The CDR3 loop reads CASSLGGTGGNPQHF. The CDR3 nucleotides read TGTGCCAGCAGCTTAGGTGGGACAGGGGGAAACCCCCAGCATTTT.

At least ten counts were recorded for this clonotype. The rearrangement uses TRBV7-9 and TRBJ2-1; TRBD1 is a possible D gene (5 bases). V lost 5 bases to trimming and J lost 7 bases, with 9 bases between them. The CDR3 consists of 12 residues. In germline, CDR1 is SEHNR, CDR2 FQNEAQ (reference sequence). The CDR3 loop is CASSKGRNEQFF. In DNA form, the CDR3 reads TGTGCCAGCAGCAAGGGGCGGAATGAGCAGTTCTTC.

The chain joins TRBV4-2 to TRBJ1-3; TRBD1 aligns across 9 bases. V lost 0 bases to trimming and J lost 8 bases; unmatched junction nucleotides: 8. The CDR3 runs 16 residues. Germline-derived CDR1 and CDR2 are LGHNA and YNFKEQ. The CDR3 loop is CASSQDTGTGRDTIYF. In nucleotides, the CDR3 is TGTGCCAGCAGCCAAGACACCGGGACAGGGAGGGACACCATATATTTT.

DNA for the CDR3: TGTGCCAGCAGCCTCGGACTAGCGGGGGAGGCAGATACGCAGTATTTT. Its protein is CASSLGLAGEADTQYF. The chain combines TRBV7-9 with TRBJ2-3; TRBD2 aligns across 13 bases. CDR1 SEHNR and CDR2 FQNEAQ come from the germline V gene (reference sequence). The CDR3 extends over 16 amino acids. The J segment lost 4 bases and the V segment lost 5 bases, leaving 6 bases of the junction unmatched.

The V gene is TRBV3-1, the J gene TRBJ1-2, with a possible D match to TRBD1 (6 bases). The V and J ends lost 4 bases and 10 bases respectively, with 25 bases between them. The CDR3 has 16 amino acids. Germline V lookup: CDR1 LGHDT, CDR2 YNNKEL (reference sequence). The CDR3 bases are TGTGCCAGCAGCCCGATTCAATCTACAGGGAGAATGGACTACACCTTC. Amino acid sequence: CASSPIQSTGRMDYTF.

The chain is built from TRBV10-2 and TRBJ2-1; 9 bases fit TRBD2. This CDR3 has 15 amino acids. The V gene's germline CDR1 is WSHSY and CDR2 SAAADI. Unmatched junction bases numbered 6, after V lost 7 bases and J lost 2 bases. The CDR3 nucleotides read TGCGCCAGCATCCCAAGCGGGGGGACCTACAATGAGCAGTTCTTC. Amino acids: CASIPSGGTYNEQFF.

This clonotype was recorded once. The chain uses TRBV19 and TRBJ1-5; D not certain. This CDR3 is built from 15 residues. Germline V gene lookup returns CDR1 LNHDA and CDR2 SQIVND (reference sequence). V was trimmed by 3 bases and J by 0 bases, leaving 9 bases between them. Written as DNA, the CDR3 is TGTGCCAGTAGTATTGCTCACGATAGCAATCAGCCCCAGCATTTT. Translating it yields CASSIAHDSNQPQHF.

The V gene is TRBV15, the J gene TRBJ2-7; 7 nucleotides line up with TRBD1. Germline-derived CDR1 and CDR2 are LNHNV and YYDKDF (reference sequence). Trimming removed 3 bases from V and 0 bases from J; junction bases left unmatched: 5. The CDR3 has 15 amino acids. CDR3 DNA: TGTGCCACCAGCAGGCTCAGGGACAGCTCCTACGAGCAGTACTTC. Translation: CATSRLRDSSYEQYF.

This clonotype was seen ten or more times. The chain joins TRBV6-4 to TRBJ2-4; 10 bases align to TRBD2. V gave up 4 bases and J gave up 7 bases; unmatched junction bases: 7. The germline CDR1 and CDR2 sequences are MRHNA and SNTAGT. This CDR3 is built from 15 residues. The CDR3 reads CASSVSSGSSNIQYF. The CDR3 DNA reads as TGTGCCAGCAGTGTCTCTAGCGGGAGTTCGAACATTCAGTACTTC.

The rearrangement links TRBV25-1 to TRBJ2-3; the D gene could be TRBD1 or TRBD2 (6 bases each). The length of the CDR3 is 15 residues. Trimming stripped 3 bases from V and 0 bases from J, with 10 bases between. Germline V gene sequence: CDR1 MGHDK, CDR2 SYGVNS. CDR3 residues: CASSDGGGSTDTQYF. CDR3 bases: TGTGCCAGCAGTGATGGAGGGGGGAGCACAGATACGCAGTATTTT.

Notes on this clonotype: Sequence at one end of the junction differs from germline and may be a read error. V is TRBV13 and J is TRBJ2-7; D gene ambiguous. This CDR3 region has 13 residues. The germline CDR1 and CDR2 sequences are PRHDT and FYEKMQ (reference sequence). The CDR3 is CASSVGRDYEQYF. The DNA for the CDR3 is TGTGCCAGCAGCGTAGGTAGGGACTACGAGCAGTACTTC.